Presented here are 20 T cell receptor beta chains from one specimen sequenced in a study of control samples from healthy donors and cancer patients. The repertoire was sequenced with immunoSEQ multiplex PCR; TCRdb's copy has only in-frame clones and lacks some. The sample has about 89,000 clones, 86% seen once. Source material: blood. The receptors come from a young man in good health.

This sequence joins TRBV12-3 or TRBV12-4 and TRBJ1-1; D gene ambiguous. The CDR3 spans 13 residues. V was cut by 5 bases and J by 8 bases, with 15 bases left in between. The CDR3 sequence: CASSPRKRWEAFF. CDR3 coding DNA: TGTGCCAGCAGTCCCCGCAAGAGGTGGGAAGCTTTCTTT.

The chain uses TRBV25-1 and TRBJ1-1, with a tentative D call TRBD1 (6 bases). There are 10 residues in the CDR3. Trimming left V 8 bases short and J 7 bases short, with 8 bases between. The V gene's germline CDR1 is MGHDK and CDR2 SYGVNS. CDR3 nucleotides: TGTGCCAGCGGGGGCTTTGAAGCTTTCTTT. This codes for CASGGFEAFF.

J is TRBJ1-1 and V is TRBV14; D unclear. The V gene's germline CDR1 is SGHDN and CDR2 FVKESK. There are 12 residues in the CDR3. The V and J ends lost 0 bases and 11 bases respectively, with 10 bases between them. The CDR3 DNA reads TGTGCCAGCAGCCAAGATTACGGGAGCGCTTTCTTT. Residues: CASSQDYGSAFF.

The rearrangement links TRBV12-3 or TRBV12-4 to TRBJ1-3; D not certain. The CDR3 runs to 13 residues. V lost 2 bases, J lost 4 bases, and 6 bases lay in between. CDR3 protein: CASSLYTGNTIYF. The CDR3 DNA reads TGTGCCAGCAGTTTATATACGGGAAACACCATATATTTT.

This sequence joins TRBV6-5 and TRBJ1-2; D gene unclear. The germline V gene has CDR1 MNHEY and CDR2 SVGAGI. Trimming shortened V by 0 bases and J by 5 bases, and 7 bases separated the two germline ends. This CDR3 comprises 13 residues. The chain's CDR3 is CASSYSNSYGYTF. The CDR3 DNA reads as TGTGCCAGCAGTTACTCGAACAGTTATGGCTACACCTTC.

This chain uses TRBV7-2 with TRBJ1-2; 10 nucleotides match TRBD1. Germline assignment: CDR1 SGHTA and CDR2 FQGNSA. J gave up 4 bases and V 5 bases, and 10 bases lay outside the gene matches. There are 16 residues in the CDR3. The CDR3 bases are TGTGCCAGCAGCACTCCACCGGGACAGGGGTCCTATGGCTACACCTTC. This codes for CASSTPPGQGSYGYTF. Variable domain in full (rest from reference TRBV7-2 and TRBJ1-2): GAGVSQSPSNKVTEKGKDVELRCDPISGHTALYWYRQSLGQGLEFLIYFQGNSAPDKSGLPSDRFSAERTGGSVSTLTIQRTQQEDSAVYLCASSTPPGQGSYGYTFGSGTRLTVV.

This rearrangement joins TRBV30 to TRBJ1-2; D is undetermined. Deletions cut 3 bases from V and 7 bases from J, with 12 bases between. The CDR3 is 12 residues long. CDR1 is GTSNPN and CDR2 is SVGIG in the germline V gene (reference sequence). Written as DNA, the CDR3 is TGTGCCTGGAGGCGGAGGCCTCTTGGCTACACCTTC. The encoded protein is CAWRRRPLGYTF.

The V call is TRBV25-1, the J call TRBJ2-3; D is unresolved. CDR3 length: 12 amino acids. Trimming pared 6 bases from V and 2 bases from J, leaving 6 bases between. The V gene's germline CDR1 is MGHDK and CDR2 SYGVNS. CDR3 region: CASSIATDTQYF. The CDR3 bases are TGTGCCAGCAGCATCGCCACAGATACGCAGTATTTT. The full variable domain, with the rest looked up from reference TRBV25-1 and TRBJ2-3, is EADIYQTPRYLVIGTGKKITLECSQTMGHDKMYWYQQDPGMELHLIHYSYGVNSTEKGDLSSESTVSRIRTEHFPLTLESARPSHTSQYLCASSIATDTQYFGPGTRLTVL.

The V gene is TRBV5-4, the J gene TRBJ2-1; 11 nucleotides align to TRBD2. The germline CDR1 and CDR2 sequences are SGHNT and YYREEE (reference sequence). This CDR3 region has 16 residues. V lost 0 bases to trimming and J lost 7 bases; unmatched junction nucleotides: 6. The CDR3 region has the DNA TGTGCCAGCAGCTTGGAGGGTAGCGGGGGGGCAAATGAGCAGTTCTTC. Its protein is CASSLEGSGGANEQFF.

The CDR3 sequence: CASSGDTQETQYF. The CDR3 DNA reads TGCGCCAGCAGCGGAGACACGCAAGAGACCCAGTACTTC. The chain uses TRBV4-1 and TRBJ2-5, with no clear D. The germline V gene has CDR1 MGHRA and CDR2 YSYEKL. The CDR3 length is 13 residues. The V end was cut by 5 bases, the J end by 2 bases, with 9 bases between.

The V and J genes are TRBV11-2 and TRBJ2-7; unclear D gene. V shed 5 bases and J shed 3 bases, with 11 bases lying between them. Germline V CDR1 and CDR2: SGHAT, FQNNGV. The CDR3 is 13 amino acids. CDR3 loop: CASSGNRDYEQYV. The CDR3 DNA sequence: TGTGCCAGCAGCGGCAATCGAGACTACGAGCAGTACGTC.

The J gene is TRBJ1-5, the V gene TRBV6-5, with D uncertain. CDR1 and CDR2 from the germline V gene are MNHEY and SVGAGI. The V end was cut by 5 bases, the J end by 7 bases, with 12 bases between. There are 13 residues in the CDR3. This chain's CDR3 is CASSPDPGQPQHF. CDR3 DNA: TGTGCCAGCAGTCCAGATCCGGGACAGCCCCAGCATTTT.

The rearrangement uses TRBV6-2 or TRBV6-3 and TRBJ1-5; TRBD1 agrees at 7 bases. V lost 2 bases, J lost 4 bases, and 5 bases stayed unmatched. The CDR3 has 15 residues. Germline V gene sequence: CDR1 MNHEY, CDR2 SVGEGT. The CDR3, as DNA: TGTGCCAGCAGTTACCACACAGGGGCGAATCAGCCCCAGCATTTT. Protein: CASSYHTGANQPQHF.

Only one count was recorded for this clone. The chain carries TRBV20-1 and TRBJ2-1; the match to TRBD2 covers 8 bases. This CDR3 is 16 amino acids long. Losses at the gene ends were 3 bases for V and 4 bases for J; bases not matched to a gene: 11. Germline values: CDR1 DFQATT, CDR2 SNEGSKA (reference sequence). This CDR3 is CSASLAGTSGYNEQFF. In DNA form, the CDR3 reads TGCAGTGCTAGTTTGGCTGGAACTAGCGGTTACAATGAGCAGTTCTTC.

The chain couples TRBV5-1 to TRBJ1-1; D is unresolved. V was cut by 2 bases and J by 2 bases, with 7 bases left in between. Germline V gives CDR1 SGHRS, CDR2 YFSETQ. The CDR3 sequence is 13 residues long. In nucleotides, the CDR3 is TGCGCCAGCAGCTTTGCTGGAAACACTGAAGCTTTCTTT. Protein sequence: CASSFAGNTEAFF.

This clone was detected only a few times. DNA for the CDR3: TGTGCCAGCAGCCAAGGGGCGGGACCAACAGATACGCAGTATTTT. Protein product: CASSQGAGPTDTQYF. The V and J genes are TRBV3-1 (or the pseudogene TRBV3-2) and TRBJ2-3; TRBD2 might be the D (6 bases). The CDR3 runs to 15 residues. The V end was cut by 1 base, the J end by 3 bases, with 11 bases between. Germline V gene lookup returns CDR1 LGHDT and CDR2 YNNKEL (reference sequence).

The chain couples TRBV6-5 to TRBJ1-1, with D perhaps TRBD1 (6 bases). The CDR3 length is 15 residues. Trimming shortened V by 8 bases and J by 2 bases, and 18 bases separated the two germline ends. Germline V gene data show CDR1 as MNHEY and CDR2 as SVGAGI. CDR3 bases: TGTGCCAGCTCGATGGAGGGGGGCGGAAACACTGAAGCTTTCTTT. This translates into CASSMEGGGNTEAFF.

V usage is TRBV6-5 and J usage is TRBJ1-5, with TRBD1 as a possible D gene (5 bases). Between the trimmed V and J ends, which lost 7 bases and 7 bases, there was a span of 20 bases. Germline lookup yields CDR1 MNHEY and CDR2 SVGAGI. The CDR3 spans 15 residues. The CDR3 loop is CASTLRDLYGQPQHF. DNA for the CDR3: TGTGCCAGCACCCTGAGGGACCTCTATGGACAGCCCCAGCATTTT.

V gene TRBV5-6 combines with J gene TRBJ2-7; D perhaps matches TRBD1 (5 bases). Germline values: CDR1 SGHDT, CDR2 YYEEEE. V was cut by 5 bases and J by 3 bases, with 12 bases left in between. The CDR3 runs to 13 residues. The CDR3, as DNA: TGTGCCAGCAGTCGCATCGACAGCTACGAGCAGTACGTC. Amino acid sequence: CASSRIDSYEQYV.

In its sample, this clone was seen once. The gene calls are TRBV7-9 and TRBJ2-1; 8 nucleotides agree with TRBD1. Unmatched junction bases numbered 8, after V lost 6 bases and J lost 7 bases. The CDR3 runs 14 residues. Per the germline V gene, CDR1 is SEHNR and CDR2 is FQNEAQ (reference sequence). The CDR3 protein is CASRSDREGNEQFF. As DNA, the CDR3 is TGTGCCAGCAGGTCGGACAGGGAAGGGAATGAGCAGTTCTTC.